The next 20 T cell receptor beta chains were all read from a single sample in a study of T cell changes during pregnancy in multiple sclerosis. TCRdb's copy holds only in-frame clones and misses some; the assay was immunoSEQ multiplex PCR. The sample lists about 40,000 clones, 91% occurring once. Sequencing was performed on CD4+ T cells from peripheral blood mononuclear cells, taken in the third trimester of pregnancy. These receptors came from a female donor in good health, enrolled as a control in a pregnancy study.

This clone showed up just once. This chain uses TRBV11-2 with TRBJ1-3; tentative D call: TRBD1 (5 bases). This CDR3 comprises 16 residues. Germline assignment: CDR1 SGHAT and CDR2 FQNNGV. Deletions cut 0 bases from V and 2 bases from J, with 11 bases between. In DNA, the CDR3 is TGTGCCAGCAGCTTAGATAGGGGAGGCGCTGGAAACACCATATATTTT. Translating gives CASSLDRGGAGNTIYF.

This rearrangement joins TRBV28 to TRBJ2-1; D is perhaps TRBD2 (5 bases). V lost 4 bases and J 10 bases, leaving 11 bases between the germline ends. CDR1 is MDHEN, CDR2 SYDVKM, per germline. This CDR3 contains 12 residues. The CDR3 DNA follows: TGTGCCAGCAGTTCCTCTAGCAAGGAGCAGTTCTTC. It yields the protein CASSSSSKEQFF.

This chain connects TRBV27 to TRBJ2-1; possibly TRBD1 for D (6 bases). V was trimmed by 2 bases and J by 4 bases, leaving 12 bases between them. From germline, CDR1 is MNHEY and CDR2 SMNVEV (reference sequence). This CDR3 contains 15 residues. This CDR3 is CASSLMTGFYNEQFF. CDR3 nucleotide sequence: TGTGCCAGCAGTTTAATGACAGGATTTTACAATGAGCAGTTCTTC.

V gene TRBV11-3 combines with J gene TRBJ2-5; 10 nucleotides agree with TRBD1. Germline V gene lookup returns CDR1 SGHNT and CDR2 YENEEA. V shed 5 bases, J shed 5 bases, and the junction held 14 bases outside the gene matches. The CDR3 sequence is 17 residues long. The CDR3 sequence: CASSAGTGDYRYETQYF. For the CDR3, the DNA is TGTGCCAGCAGCGCCGGGACAGGGGATTATAGATATGAGACCCAGTACTTC.

This chain links TRBV7-2 with TRBJ2-7; TRBD2 agrees at 9 bases. Germline CDR1 and CDR2: SGHTA and FQGNSA. This CDR3 has 15 residues. After removal of 5 bases from V and 4 bases from J, the junction contained 9 bases not matched to a gene. The CDR3 DNA is TGTGCCAGCAGCCGCCTGACTAGCGGTCATTACGAGCAGTACTTC. It specifies CASSRLTSGHYEQYF.

This chain uses TRBV5-1 with TRBJ1-2; D is unclear. CDR1 and CDR2 (germline): SGHRS, YFSETQ. V was shortened by 4 bases and J by 4 bases, with 17 bases between the two germline ends. The CDR3 is 15 residues long. CDR3 nucleotides: TGCGCCAGCAGCCCCCATAGTTCCAGGCTCTATGGCTACACCTTC. Its translation is CASSPHSSRLYGYTF.

CDR3 bases: TGTGCCAGCAGCTCCAAACGAGACAGGTGGGATGGCTACACCTTC. Its protein product is CASSSKRDRWDGYTF. This chain connects TRBV7-6 to TRBJ1-2; the D gene is possibly TRBD1 (6 bases). Germline values: CDR1 SGHVS, CDR2 FNYEAQ. The CDR3 is 15 amino acids. V lost 4 bases to trimming and J lost 6 bases, with 18 bases between them. The full variable domain, rest sourced from reference TRBV7-6 and TRBJ1-2, is GAGVSQSPRYKVTKRGQDVALRCDPISGHVSLYWYRQALGQGPEFLTYFNYEAQQDKSGLPNDRFSAERPEGSISTLTIQRTEQRDSAMYRCASSSKRDRWDGYTFGSGTRLTVV.

The chain combines TRBV18 with TRBJ2-3; TRBD1 aligns across 8 bases. Unmatched junction bases numbered 16, after V lost 6 bases and J lost 2 bases. There are 18 residues in the CDR3. Germline CDR1 is KGHSH and CDR2 is LQKENI. The CDR3 protein is CASSQYQATGANTDTQYF. In DNA form, the CDR3 reads TGTGCCAGCTCGCAATACCAGGCGACAGGGGCTAACACAGATACGCAGTATTTT.

This chain connects TRBV5-1 to TRBJ1-1; D is uncertain. Germline V lookup: CDR1 SGHRS, CDR2 YFSETQ. The V end lost 4 bases, the J end lost 3 bases, and 10 bases lay between the germline ends. The CDR3 covers 13 residues. The CDR3 DNA reads TGCGCCAGCAGCCCGGGGTTGGACACTGAAGCTTTCTTT. It translates to CASSPGLDTEAFF.

The chain combines TRBV5-1 with TRBJ2-3; 7 positions match TRBD2. Germline CDR1 and CDR2: SGHRS and YFSETQ. The CDR3 has 16 residues. Losses at the gene ends were 2 bases for V and 6 bases for J; bases not matched to a gene: 12. The CDR3 coding sequence is TGCGCCAGCAGCTTTGAGGCTAGCGGAAGGTCGGATACGCAGTATTTT. Amino acid sequence: CASSFEASGRSDTQYF.

This clone was observed once. The CDR3 sequence: CASSEGTSGSNEQFF. In DNA form, the CDR3 reads TGTGCCAGCAGTGAAGGGACTAGCGGTAGCAATGAGCAGTTCTTC. The V call is TRBV2, the J call TRBJ2-1; TRBD2 agrees at 10 bases. Germline loops: CDR1 SNHLY, CDR2 FYNNEI. Losses at the gene ends were 1 base for V and 6 bases for J; bases not matched to a gene: 3. The CDR3 is 15 amino acids.

This chain joins TRBV11-2 and TRBJ2-3; D is unclear. This CDR3 has 13 amino acids. The V gene's germline CDR1 is SGHAT and CDR2 FQNNGV. V was cut by 2 bases and J by 6 bases, with 9 bases left in between. The CDR3 protein is CASSLHLTDTQYF. DNA for the CDR3: TGTGCCAGCAGCTTACATCTAACTGATACGCAGTATTTT.

This clone was picked up one time. The chain recombines TRBV18 with TRBJ2-7; 11 nucleotides align to TRBD2. The CDR3 contains 15 residues. V lost 3 bases to trimming and J lost 5 bases; unmatched junction nucleotides: 6. Germline V gene data show CDR1 as KGHSH and CDR2 as LQKENI. The CDR3 here is CASSPLSGGADEQYF. Written as DNA, the CDR3 is TGTGCCAGCTCACCCCTTAGCGGGGGGGCCGACGAGCAGTACTTC.

DNA of the CDR3: TGTGCCAGCATGGGACAGTTGATCACCGGGGAGCTGTTTTTT. It codes for CASMGQLITGELFF. The chain combines TRBV2 with TRBJ2-2; TRBD1 aligns across 7 bases. The CDR3 totals 14 residues. Germline V gene lookup returns CDR1 SNHLY and CDR2 FYNNEI. The junction had 6 bases not matched to a gene; V was cut back by 7 bases and J by 4 bases.

The chain is built from TRBV29-1 and TRBJ2-1; D is undetermined. V was clipped by 7 bases and J by 5 bases, with 9 bases between them. Germline values: CDR1 SQVTM, CDR2 ANQGSEA. The CDR3 length is 11 residues. CDR3 in amino acids: CSARRDNEQFF. DNA for the CDR3: TGCAGCGCCAGGCGAGACAATGAGCAGTTCTTC.

V is TRBV28 and J is TRBJ2-3, with 7 bases aligning to TRBD2. V was clipped by 6 bases and J by 4 bases; unmatched bases: 16. The CDR3 runs 17 residues. Germline CDR1 and CDR2: MDHEN and SYDVKM. The CDR3 DNA reads TGTGCCAGCAGCCATGGAACGGGAGGAGGTGTCGCAGATACGCAGTATTTT. Amino acids: CASSHGTGGGVADTQYF.

CDR3 sequence reads: CASSRGGELGYNEQFF. Here the CDR3 DNA reads TGTGCCAGCAGCCGGGGGGGGGAGCTAGGTTACAATGAGCAGTTCTTC. J is TRBJ2-1 and V is TRBV11-2, with 8 nucleotides matching TRBD2. The CDR3 runs to 16 residues. V was pared by 5 bases and J by 4 bases, with 10 bases of the junction left unmatched. The V gene's germline CDR1 is SGHAT and CDR2 FQNNGV.

This chain links TRBV5-6 with TRBJ2-3, with D possibly being TRBD2 (5 bases). The germline V and J ends were trimmed by 4 bases and 7 bases, with 16 bases remaining between them. From germline, CDR1 is SGHDT and CDR2 YYEEEE. The CDR3 contains 14 residues. This CDR3 is CASSPTPGIYTQYF. DNA for the CDR3: TGTGCCAGCAGCCCCACACCGGGGATTTATACGCAGTATTTT.

The chain uses TRBV9 and TRBJ2-7; 7 bases match TRBD1. The CDR3 runs to 14 residues. Germline V gives CDR1 SGDLS, CDR2 YYNGEE. The J segment lost 3 bases and the V segment lost 0 bases, leaving 3 bases of the junction unmatched. Here the CDR3 reads CASSVGDRNYEQYF. The CDR3 region has the DNA TGTGCCAGCAGCGTAGGGGACAGAAACTACGAGCAGTACTTC.

V gene TRBV7-9 combines with J gene TRBJ2-3, with TRBD2 matching over 13 bases. The V gene's germline CDR1 is SEHNR and CDR2 FQNEAQ (reference sequence). The CDR3 runs 18 residues. V shed 6 bases and J 5 bases; nucleotides not matched to a gene: 14. CDR3 nucleotide sequence: TGTGCCAGCAGTCTCCGAGTTGGACTAGCGGGAGCGAAAGATACGCAGTATTTT. It is translated as CASSLRVGLAGAKDTQYF.